This T cell receptor (beta chain) was recovered during a study of blood T cell repertoires in COVID-19. Study background: The samples span acute and convalescent COVID-19 from the United States, Italy and Spain. PBMCs, B-cell-depleted T cells, or T cells were the source of the cDNA or gDNA that made up the material.

The protocol was immunoSEQ multiplex PCR, while the TCRdb copy is restricted to in-frame clones and leaves out a portion. The sample has 87,000 or so clones; around 80% are singletons. V was trimmed by 4 bases and J by 2 bases, leaving 18 bases between them. Germline assignment: CDR1 SGHNT and CDR2 YYREEE (reference sequence). The CDR3 contains 16 residues. The chain is built from TRBV5-4 and TRBJ1-1, with a possible D match to TRBD1 (6 bases). The specimen was peripheral blood. The sequence was collected from an elderly woman with active or convalescent COVID-19. The CDR3 sequence: CASSRLGTFDNTEAFF. CDR3 DNA sequence: TGTGCCAGCAGCCGGCTCGGGACATTCGATAACACTGAAGCTTTCTTT.